The 31 T cell receptor beta chains in this list originate from one sample, sequenced in a study of regulatory T cells in long-lasting Graves disease. Investigators prepared the TCR beta libraries by applying iRepertoire HTBI primers and Arm-PCR of CDR3 regions. TCRdb re-analysed the multiplex PCR reads in MiXCR, keeping a single row per CDR3 protein. The table shows around 450,000 distinct CDR3 sequences, with approximately 15% occurring only once. Described time point: newly diagnosed GD, antithyroid drugs for less than 3 months. TCR sequences were obtained from RNA taken from PBMCs. This sample also appeared in a second study, on T cells in Graves' hyperthyroidism and ophthalmopathy.

The specimen was peripheral blood mononuclear cells (PBMCs), collected at new diagnosis, from a patient treated with antithyroid drugs. All receptors derive from a woman aged 40 to 55 with Graves disease.

This clonotype was seen ten or more times. V is TRBV19 and J is TRBJ2-3, with 12 bases identical to TRBD2. CDR3 length equals 16 residues. CDR1 is LNHDA, CDR2 SQIVND, per germline (reference sequence). Losses at the gene ends were 4 bases for V and 5 bases for J; bases not matched to a gene: 7. The chain's CDR3 is CASSTRLAGDEDTQYF. CDR3 sequence (DNA): TGTGCCAGTAGTACCAGACTAGCGGGAGACGAAGATACGCAGTATTTT.

This clonotype was counted a few times. The rearrangement links TRBV5-4 to TRBJ2-5; no firm D call. Germline CDR1 and CDR2: SGHNT and YYREEE (reference sequence). The V end lost 4 bases, the J end lost 2 bases, and 15 bases lay between the germline ends. The length of the CDR3 is 15 residues. This CDR3 reads CASSDLVGGQETQYF. The CDR3 DNA reads as TGTGCCAGCAGCGACCTCGTTGGTGGACAAGAGACCCAGTACTTC.

V is TRBV7-2 and J is TRBJ1-5; TRBD1 is a possible D gene (5 bases). Germline V lookup: CDR1 SGHTA, CDR2 FQGNSA. With 1 base removed from V and 4 bases from J, the gap between germline ends came to 11 bases. The CDR3 sequence is 15 residues long. The CDR3 sequence is CASSLGDRTNQPQHF. The CDR3 DNA reads as TGTGCCAGCAGCTTAGGGGACCGAACTAATCAGCCCCAGCATTTT.

This clonotype has more than one count but fewer than ten. The rearrangement links TRBV4-1 to TRBJ2-3, with D tentatively TRBD2 (6 bases). V lost 2 bases to trimming and J lost 3 bases, with 15 bases between them. The CDR3 sequence is 16 residues long. Germline lookup yields CDR1 MGHRA and CDR2 YSYEKL. The CDR3, as DNA: TGCGCCAGCAGCCAATTGACCGGGACTGCAACAGATACGCAGTATTTT. This encodes CASSQLTGTATDTQYF.

This clonotype was detected only a few times. The J gene is TRBJ2-1, the V gene TRBV5-6; D gene ambiguous. The V gene lost 2 bases and the J gene lost 9 bases, with 9 bases spanning the gap. CDR3 length: 12 residues. Germline V CDR1 and CDR2: SGHDT, YYEEEE. Written as DNA, the CDR3 is TGTGCCAGCAGCTTTTCGGCGCCTGAGCAGTTCTTC. Its translation: CASSFSAPEQFF.

This clonotype showed up just a few times. V gene TRBV6-1 combines with J gene TRBJ2-2; D possibly corresponds to TRBD1 (5 bases). The CDR3 has 15 amino acids. The V and J ends lost 5 bases and 1 base respectively, with 11 bases between them. CDR1 is MNHNS and CDR2 is SASEGT in the germline V gene. CDR3 bases: TGTGCCAGCAGTCGCGACAGAAAGAACACCGGGGAGCTGTTTTTT. It specifies CASSRDRKNTGELFF.

This sequence joins TRBV7-9 and TRBJ1-2, with TRBD1 matching over 9 bases. The CDR3 loop spans 16 amino acids. J was trimmed by 2 bases and V by 4 bases; bases with no gene match: 8. Germline lookup yields CDR1 SEHNR and CDR2 FQNEAQ (reference sequence). CDR3 nucleotides: TGTGCCAGCAGCTCCACCCCGGGACAGGGAAACTATGGCTACACCTTC. Translating gives CASSSTPGQGNYGYTF.

This clonotype was picked up many times. This sequence joins TRBV27 and TRBJ2-3; either TRBD1 or TRBD2 may fit D (5 bases each). The CDR3 covers 15 residues. Trimming took 2 bases from V and 11 from J, leaving 20 bases between them. CDR1 is MNHEY and CDR2 is SMNVEV in the germline V gene (reference sequence). In nucleotides, the CDR3 is TGTGCCAGCAGTTTAGGGGACGGCCCCCGGGTTGAGCAGTATTTT. Translation: CASSLGDGPRVEQYF.

This clonotype appeared many times. The chain carries TRBV2 and TRBJ2-3; TRBD2 agrees at 8 bases. This CDR3 spans 16 amino acids. Germline lookup yields CDR1 SNHLY and CDR2 FYNNEI. The ends lost 4 bases at V and 4 bases at J; junction bases unmatched: 10. The CDR3 DNA reads TGTGCCAGCAGTGTTACAAGCGGGAGCCCCCCAGATACGCAGTATTTT. It is translated as CASSVTSGSPPDTQYF.

The sample holds many counts of this clonotype. J is TRBJ1-1 and V is TRBV3-1; D ambiguous. Per the germline V gene, CDR1 is LGHDT and CDR2 is YNNKEL (reference sequence). The length of the CDR3 is 13 residues. Trimming pared 0 bases from V and 6 bases from J, leaving 8 bases between. This CDR3 reads CASSQDEYAEAFF. The CDR3 coding sequence is TGTGCCAGCAGCCAAGACGAGTACGCTGAAGCTTTCTTT.

J is TRBJ2-7 and V is TRBV9; 9 bases map to TRBD1. The CDR3 is 15 amino acids. The ends lost 3 bases at V and 4 bases at J; junction bases unmatched: 8. Germline V gene data show CDR1 as SGDLS and CDR2 as YYNGEE. CDR3 nucleotides: TGTGCCAGCAGCGCCGAGGGACAGGGTATGTACGAGCAGTACTTC. It yields the protein CASSAEGQGMYEQYF.

This clonotype showed up many times. The chain uses TRBV6-2 or TRBV6-3 and TRBJ2-3; 13 bases align to TRBD2. V shed 7 bases, J shed 1 base, and the junction held 5 bases outside the gene matches. The CDR3 sequence is 16 residues long. The germline V gene has CDR1 MNHEY and CDR2 SVGEGT. CDR3 in amino acids: CASTGLAGAGTDTQYF. CDR3 bases: TGTGCCAGCACCGGACTAGCGGGAGCAGGCACAGATACGCAGTATTTT.

As for this clonotype: A much larger clonotype is one base distant, so this may be a read error. The V gene is TRBV30, the J gene TRBJ1-5; no firm D call. The CDR3 consists of 13 residues. CDR1 is GTSNPN and CDR2 is SVGIG in the germline V gene (reference sequence). The chain's CDR3 is CARSVEPYWPQHF. CDR3 DNA: TGTGCCCGGAGTGTAGAACCTTATTGGCCCCAGCATTTT.

As for this clonotype: A much larger clonotype is one base distant, so this may be a read error. This chain connects TRBV18 to TRBJ2-7; 7 bases agree with TRBD2. V gave up 8 bases and J gave up 0 bases; unmatched junction bases: 10. This CDR3 is built from 15 residues. Per the germline V gene, CDR1 is KGHSH and CDR2 is LQKENI. The CDR3 nucleotides read TGTGCCAGCCCAGATAGCGGGTCCAGCTCCTACGAGCAGTACTTC. As protein: CASPDSGSSSYEQYF.

This clonotype was found many times. This sequence joins TRBV12-3 or TRBV12-4 and TRBJ2-3; 12 bases are a match to TRBD2. The trim removed 1 base at V and 5 bases at J, leaving 7 bases unmatched. This CDR3 has 17 residues. The CDR3 loop is CASSLGRLAGELDTQYF. The CDR3 DNA reads TGTGCCAGCAGTTTAGGCCGACTAGCGGGAGAATTAGATACGCAGTATTTT.

This clonotype has more than one count but fewer than ten. The chain combines TRBV6-2 or TRBV6-3 with TRBJ2-1, with D hard to call. The CDR3 extends over 14 amino acids. Germline V lookup: CDR1 MNHEY, CDR2 SVGEGT. V was clipped by 0 bases and J by 6 bases, with 9 bases between them. The CDR3 loop is CASSYSFKGNEQFF. The CDR3 DNA is TGTGCCAGCAGTTACTCGTTTAAGGGCAATGAGCAGTTCTTC.

To note about this clonotype: A read error may be the cause here, since a much bigger clone is one base away. The chain has TRBV2 and TRBJ2-2; D is ambiguous. The length of the CDR3 is 15 residues. V lost 8 bases, J lost 1 base, and 14 bases lay in between. From germline, CDR1 is SNHLY and CDR2 FYNNEI. The CDR3 region is CASCTRLGNTGELFF. In nucleotides, the CDR3 is TGTGCCAGCTGCACCCGACTGGGGAACACCGGGGAGCTGTTTTTT.

This clonotype was observed many times. The chain uses TRBV7-9 and TRBJ2-3, with D perhaps TRBD2 (5 bases). This CDR3 region has 14 residues. The V end lost 4 bases, the J end lost 0 bases, and 8 bases lay between the germline ends. From germline, CDR1 is SEHNR and CDR2 FQNEAQ (reference sequence). CDR3 nucleotides: TGTGCCAGCAGCTCAAGCGGTAGCACAGATACGCAGTATTTT. This codes for CASSSSGSTDTQYF.

This clonotype was observed at least ten times. The chain has TRBV11-2 and TRBJ2-5, with a possible D match to TRBD1 (5 bases). CDR3 length: 13 amino acids. Trimming cost V 3 bases and J 4 bases, with 9 bases left between them. Germline CDR1 and CDR2: SGHAT and FQNNGV. The CDR3 is CASSFRVAETQYF. Written as DNA, the CDR3 is TGTGCCAGCAGCTTCAGGGTAGCAGAGACCCAGTACTTC.

Many counts were recorded for this clonotype. This chain links TRBV12-3 or TRBV12-4 with TRBJ2-3; D ambiguous. Trimming took 6 bases from V and 4 from J, leaving 11 bases between them. The CDR3 loop spans 13 amino acids. The chain's CDR3 is CASRWGDSDTQYF. The CDR3 DNA is TGTGCCAGCAGGTGGGGTGATTCAGATACGCAGTATTTT.

This clonotype was picked up a small number of times. This sequence joins TRBV20-1 and TRBJ1-2, with 7 nucleotides matching TRBD1. The CDR3 consists of 15 residues. V was pared by 0 bases and J by 0 bases, with 4 bases of the junction left unmatched. The germline V gene has CDR1 DFQATT and CDR2 SNEGSKA (reference sequence). CDR3 residues: CSARDHGTANYGYTF. The CDR3 nucleotides read TGCAGTGCTAGAGATCACGGGACAGCTAACTATGGCTACACCTTC.

The sample holds a few counts of this clonotype. The V call is TRBV30, the J call TRBJ1-3, with no clear D. The germline V gene has CDR1 GTSNPN and CDR2 SVGIG (reference sequence). V lost 8 bases to trimming and J lost 0 bases, with 8 bases between them. This CDR3 has 12 residues. The CDR3 loop is CARASSGNTIYF. The CDR3 region has the DNA TGTGCCAGAGCCAGCTCTGGAAACACCATATATTTT.

This clonotype was seen more than once but under ten times. This chain links TRBV28 with TRBJ2-7; TRBD1 matches 8 bases. The CDR3 length is 15 residues. Germline CDR1 is MDHEN and CDR2 is SYDVKM. Germline trimming cut 9 bases from V and 4 bases from J; bases unmatched to any gene: 14. The CDR3, as DNA: TGTGCCAGTCGGGAAGGAACAGGGGGTCATTACGAGCAGTACTTC. Encoded protein: CASREGTGGHYEQYF.

This clonotype was counted at least ten times. This rearrangement joins TRBV12-3 or TRBV12-4 to TRBJ2-5; maybe TRBD2 (5 bases). The CDR3 sequence is 15 residues long. V lost 5 bases to trimming and J lost 5 bases, with 18 bases between them. In DNA form, the CDR3 reads TGTGCCAGCAGTCGAGGGCCCACCCCCGGGGAGACCCAGTACTTC. Protein product: CASSRGPTPGETQYF.

CDR3 sequence (DNA): TGTGCCAGCAGCTTTGGACAGGGAGTGGGTAATGAAAAACTGTTTTTT. This encodes CASSFGQGVGNEKLFF. The genes are TRBV11-3 and TRBJ1-4, with TRBD1 identical over 8 bases. J lost 4 bases, V lost 3 bases, and 7 bases had no gene match. The CDR3 covers 16 residues. Germline CDR1 is SGHNT and CDR2 is YENEEA.

This clonotype has at least ten counts. The chain uses TRBV11-3 and TRBJ2-7; 10 positions agree with TRBD2. Germline V CDR1 and CDR2: SGHNT, YENEEA. CDR3 length: 14 amino acids. Germline trimming cut 8 bases from V and 2 bases from J; bases unmatched to any gene: 6. The DNA of the CDR3 is TGTGCCAGCGGTCGGACTAGCGGAGCCTACGAGCAGTACTTC. Its protein product is CASGRTSGAYEQYF.

This clonotype was detected many times. This chain joins TRBV11-3 and TRBJ2-5; TRBD1 is a possible D gene (5 bases). CDR3 length: 17 residues. The V end was cut by 1 base, the J end by 5 bases, with 20 bases between. CDR1 is SGHNT, CDR2 YENEEA, per germline. This CDR3 is CASSLGGWQLGKETQYF. In DNA, the CDR3 is TGTGCCAGCAGCTTAGGGGGCTGGCAGCTTGGGAAGGAGACCCAGTACTTC.

This chain connects TRBV5-6 to TRBJ1-1, with D unresolved. Germline V lookup: CDR1 SGHDT, CDR2 YYEEEE. V lost 1 base, J lost 0 bases, and 7 bases lay in between. This CDR3 region has 14 residues. The CDR3 bases are TGTGCCAGCAGCTTGCCAGAACTGAACACTGAAGCTTTCTTT. Its translation: CASSLPELNTEAFF.

In this sample, this clonotype turned up a few times. The chain recombines TRBV20-1 with TRBJ2-1; 7 nucleotides match TRBD1. The V gene end was trimmed by 6 bases and the J gene end by 7 bases; junction bases not matched to a gene: 12. Germline V gene data show CDR1 as DFQATT and CDR2 as SNEGSKA (reference sequence). The CDR3 spans 14 residues. As DNA, the CDR3 is TGCAGTGCCATCCCCTTGGGACAGCTAAATGAGCAGTTCTTC. Its protein is CSAIPLGQLNEQFF.

This clonotype has ten or more counts. The chain uses TRBV4-1 and TRBJ2-5; D is unresolved. Trimming cost V 1 base and J 4 bases, with 13 bases left between them. Germline-derived CDR1 and CDR2 are MGHRA and YSYEKL. This CDR3 contains 15 residues. This CDR3 is CASSQVWADAETQYF. The CDR3, as DNA: TGCGCCAGCAGCCAAGTCTGGGCAGATGCAGAGACCCAGTACTTC.

The chain employs TRBV19 and TRBJ2-1; D is tentatively TRBD1 or TRBD2 (5 bases each). In germline, CDR1 is LNHDA, CDR2 SQIVND (reference sequence). The germline V and J ends were trimmed by 8 bases and 5 bases, with 10 bases remaining between them. The CDR3 extends over 12 amino acids. CDR3 in amino acids: CASGTYNNEQFF. The DNA of the CDR3 is TGTGCCAGTGGGACGTACAACAATGAGCAGTTCTTC. Using reference TRBV19 and TRBJ2-1 for the parts outside the CDR3, the full variable domain is DGGITQSPKYLFRKEGQNVTLSCEQNLNHDAMYWYRQDPGQGLRLIYYSQIVNDFQKGDIAEGYSVSREKKESFPLTVTSAQKNPTAFYLCASGTYNNEQFFGPGTRLTVL.